Listed below are T cell receptor beta chains from one sample, sequenced in a study of T cell responses to AZD1222 COVID-19 vaccine. TCRdb's table, derived via immunoSEQ multiplex PCR, lists solely in-frame clones and lacks some. This repertoire shows roughly 150,000 clones, around 93% found once; its top ten account for about 4.5%. The material was peripheral blood, obtained on day 0 of AZD1222 vaccination. The origin of the receptors is an adult in good health. Both conserved end residues are part of each CDR3. The order of the fields is clone size, D gene, V gene, J gene, CDR3 DNA, CDR3 protein. D genes are given only for firm matches. Size is omitted from some rows. Given values are once, few, many or a class for expanded clones.

>NA|TRBD1|TRBV28|TRBJ1-1
TGTGCCAGCAGTTCTCAGGGGGCTAGCGACACTGAAGCTTTCTTT
CASSSQGASDTEAFF
>NA|NA|TRBV11-3|TRBJ2-3
TGTGCCAGCAGCTTTTTCACCTCAGGCGGTCTTTACACAGATACGCAGTATTTT
CASSFFTSGGLYTDTQYF
>NA|TRBD1|TRBV12-3/TRBV12-4|TRBJ2-7
TGTGCCAGCAGTTGGACAGGCGAAGCAGAGCAGTACTTC
CASSWTGEAEQYF
>NA|TRBD1|TRBV7-2|TRBJ1-5
TGTGCCAGCAGCTCAGGCCGGACAGGTTTTCAGCATTTT
CASSSGRTGFQHF
>NA|NA|TRBV7-9|TRBJ2-7
TGTGCCAGCAGCTTAATCTCCGGTAACACGGTGCGTTACGAGCAGTACTTC
CASSLISGNTVRYEQYF
>NA|NA|TRBV7-9|TRBJ1-1
TGTGCCAGCAGCTGGGACCGCACTGAAGCTTTCTTT
CASSWDRTEAFF
>NA|NA|TRBV28|TRBJ1-1
TGTGCCAGCAGCCTCGCCCTGAACACTGAAGCTTTCTTT
CASSLALNTEAFF
>NA|NA|TRBV11-3|TRBJ1-1
TGTGCCAGCAGGAATCTGGCCCTGAACACTGAAGCTTTCTTT
CASRNLALNTEAFF
>NA|TRBD1|TRBV5-1|TRBJ1-2
TGCGCCAGCAGCCGCACAGGGGGCAACAATGGCTACACCTTC
CASSRTGGNNGYTF
>NA|NA|TRBV6-6|TRBJ1-5
TGTGCCAGCAGTAACACCGATGGGACGCGTGATAATTTT
CASSNTDGTRDNF
>NA|NA|TRBV24-1|TRBJ2-5
TGTGCCACCAGTGATCCCAGGGAAGGGCGGGAGACCCAGTACTTC
CATSDPREGRETQYF
>NA|NA|TRBV15|TRBJ1-1
TGTGCCACCAGCAGAGATGGACAGTATAACACTGAAGCTTTCTTT
CATSRDGQYNTEAFF
>NA|NA|TRBV11-3|TRBJ2-5
TGTGCCAGCAGCTATCCACGGGGAAAGTTGAACCAAGAGACCCAGTACTTC
CASSYPRGKLNQETQYF
>NA|NA|TRBV25-1|TRBJ1-1
TGTGCCAGCAGTGACCCAAGGACTGAAGCTTTCTTT
CASSDPRTEAFF
>NA|NA|TRBV27|TRBJ1-1
TGTGCCTCCAAGAGCCGGGGCACTGAAGCTTTCTTT
CASKSRGTEAFF
>NA|NA|TRBV6-5|TRBJ1-3
TGTGCCGCCCGGGGTTTGAGCTCTGGAAACACCATATATTTT
CAARGLSSGNTIYF
>once|TRBD2|TRBV18|TRBJ2-1
TGTGCCAGCTCACCTCGGAGGGGAGGGTCGACCTACAATGAGCAGTTCTTC
CASSPRRGGSTYNEQFF
>NA|NA|TRBV19|TRBJ2-7
TGTGCCAGTAGTATTCGAACCGACTACGAGCAGTACTTC
CASSIRTDYEQYF
>NA|TRBD1|TRBV7-2|TRBJ1-5
TGTGCCAGCAGCCCCGACAGGGGCAGCAATCAGCCCCAGCATTTT
CASSPDRGSNQPQHF
>NA|TRBD1|TRBV5-1|TRBJ2-7
TGCGCCAGCAGCTTACCGTTCGGGGACAGGGAAAACGAGCAGTACTTC
CASSLPFGDRENEQYF
>NA|TRBD2|TRBV4-3|TRBJ2-7
TGCGCCAGCAGTGGACTAGCGGGCTCCTACGAGCAGTACTTC
CASSGLAGSYEQYF
>NA|NA|TRBV28|TRBJ1-4
TGTGCCAGCAGTTCTGGAGCGGCTAATGAAAAACTGTTTTTT
CASSSGAANEKLFF
>NA|NA|TRBV6-6|TRBJ2-7
TGTGCCATCGGGATTGCGGGACTGGGCGAGCAGTACTTC
CAIGIAGLGEQYF
>NA|NA|TRBV19|TRBJ1-3
TGTGCCAGTAGTAGCGACCGAGCTGGAAACACCATATATTTT
CASSSDRAGNTIYF
>NA|TRBD1|TRBV2|TRBJ1-6
TGTGCCAGCAGTCGGGACAGTAATTCACCCCTCCACTTT
CASSRDSNSPLHF
>NA|TRBD1|TRBV5-6|TRBJ1-4
TGTGCCAGCAGCTTGGGCCAGGGGGCGCCTAATGAAAAACTGTTTTTT
CASSLGQGAPNEKLFF
>NA|TRBD2|TRBV7-2|TRBJ2-7
TGTGCCAGCAGCGGACGGACTAGCGGGAGATACGAGCAGTACTTC
CASSGRTSGRYEQYF
>NA|NA|TRBV3-1/TRBV3-2|TRBJ1-4
TGTGCCAGCAGCCTCCCAAACCGTGAAAAACTGTTTTTT
CASSLPNREKLFF
>NA|NA|TRBV7-2|TRBJ2-5
TGTGCCAGCAGCTACCACTATTCGGGAAAGACCCAGTACTTC
CASSYHYSGKTQYF
>once|NA|TRBV24-1|TRBJ1-5
TGTGCCACCAGTGCCTTTGGGGGACAGCCCCAGCATTTT
CATSAFGGQPQHF
>NA|TRBD1|TRBV18|TRBJ2-5
TGTGCCAGCTCAAACCGGGACAGGGGTCAAGAGACCCAGTACTTC
CASSNRDRGQETQYF
>NA|NA|TRBV28|TRBJ1-4
TGTGCCAGCAGTTTATGGGGAGAAAAACTGTTTTTT
CASSLWGEKLFF
>NA|NA|TRBV12-3/TRBV12-4|TRBJ1-1
TGTGCCAGCAGTTTAGGGGCGGGGGCTGAAGCTTTCTTT
CASSLGAGAEAFF
>NA|NA|TRBV28|TRBJ2-1
TGTGCCAGCAGTTCGGATCACAATGAGCAGTTCTTC
CASSSDHNEQFF
>NA|NA|TRBV19|TRBJ1-2
TGTGCCAGTAGTGGCGGGGGGGAAGCTAACTATGGCTACACCTTC
CASSGGGEANYGYTF
>NA|NA|TRBV11-3|TRBJ2-3
TGTGCCAGCAGCTTGGCTCTAGCACCTTCCACAGATACGCAGTATTTT
CASSLALAPSTDTQYF
>NA|NA|TRBV4-1|TRBJ2-1
TGCGCCAGCAGCCAAGGGCCCGTTTACAATGAGCAGTTCTTC
CASSQGPVYNEQFF
>NA|TRBD2|TRBV2|TRBJ2-5
TGTGCCAGCAGGTTGTGGGTACTAGCGGGAGATCCAGAGACCCAGTACTTC
CASRLWVLAGDPETQYF
>NA|NA|TRBV30|TRBJ2-7
TGTGCCTGGAGTGTCGGGGCACCTTCCTACGAGCAGTACTTC
CAWSVGAPSYEQYF
>NA|NA|TRBV28|TRBJ2-1
TGTGCCAGCACTTCTAGACTTTCGAATCGCAATGAGCAGTTCTTC
CASTSRLSNRNEQFF
>once|NA|TRBV6-1|TRBJ1-2
TGTGCCAGCAGTGAAGCGCTCGGGGGGGCCTCTGGCTACACCTTC
CASSEALGGASGYTF